Included here is one T cell receptor beta chain sequence, with context. Which antigen it targets is not known. The record has no base qualities; no much larger clone is one base away. The cohort comprised 710 or so healthy bone marrow donors. Cohort members were all nominally healthy when sampled, although unrecorded immune exposures were likely present. The donor was CMV seropositive and belonged to the group of more than 250 seropositive cohort members. A peripheral blood sample was provided by each donor, and peripheral blood mononuclear cells were used for TCR beta sequencing. Genomic DNA was extracted from the blood cell samples with the Qiagen DNeasy Blood Extraction Kit. Library preparation employed the immunoSEQ multiplex PCR assay. For the multiplex PCR, a mixture combining 60 forward primers for TCR Vbeta segments and 13 reverse primers for TCR Jbeta segments was used. A multiplex PCR assay on genomic DNA amplified the CDR3 region of rearranged TCR beta genes. The amplified TCR beta libraries were sequenced on the Illumina HiSeq System as 87-base-pair reads. The authors' pipeline ran thus. Across the roughly 700 repertoires, a later analysis counted roughly 77 million unique TCR beta chains, about 10 million of which were shared by at least two donors. Raw reads were error-corrected and collapsed into unique sequences with a nearest-neighbor algorithm that merged closely related sequences to remove PCR and sequencing errors. To assign V, D and J gene segments, CDR3 sequences were aligned to IMGT reference sequences. For a sequence to be retained, a match of at least six nucleotides to both a V gene segment and a J gene segment was required. Rearrangements were called productive when the CDR3 lacked stop codons and stayed in frame with V and J; all others were non-productive. Following IMGT convention, CDR3 was defined as the stretch from the second conserved V-encoded cysteine to the conserved J-encoded phenylalanine. The earlier analysis of some 600 of the donors excluded sequences that lacked an unambiguous match to a single V gene segment. An earlier analysis of a few hundred of the donors classified V segments as functional when productive rearrangements were above 56.7% and as segregating when the standard deviation between donors was above 5%. A statistical classification framework was developed to diagnose cytomegalovirus status using the catalog of TCR beta chain sequences. In a later analysis, TCR nucleotide sequences were compared against IMGT/GENE-DB human TR gene sequences so that V and J genes could be assigned. A later analysis assigned CDR3 sequences and most-parsimonious VDJ recombination scenarios with the TCRdist pipeline. In a later analysis, each TCR beta chain was defined by its CDR3 amino acid sequence together with its V-gene family, and reads lacking a unique V-gene family were excluded. To address suspected cross-contamination and a sequencing artifact, a later analysis removed over 500 highly shared, low-generation-probability nucleotide sequences. In a later analysis, a clonal expansion index was calculated for each public chain from normalized within-repertoire ranks of inferred template counts. Generation probabilities in a later analysis came from a VDJ recombination model fitted to out-of-frame rearrangements, and those results were checked against IGoR. In a later analysis, hypergeometric tests were used to score TCR-TCR, TCR-HLA and TCR-CMV co-occurrence, with a repertoire-size bias correction applied to TCR pairs. To estimate false discovery rates, a later analysis permuted the HLA or CMV assignments 20 times. A later analysis grouped co-occurring TCRs with DBSCAN, adding TCRdist sequence similarity when clustering within HLA-allele-positive subsets. Repertoires with fewer than 30,000 or more than 120,000 public chains were left out of co-occurrence clustering, as were a handful of repertoires with anomalous nucleotide sharing. TCRdb obtained this table from immuneACCESS and retained in-frame rearrangements with V and J assigned. These tables miss some clones; where compared with another copy, unresolved V genes account for less than half of the shortfall, and the remainder is unexplained. V and J calls plus clone size are reproduced from that table; the DNA served to infer D and trimming. The sample records 90,000 to 150,000 clones, around two thirds of which are singletons. About 7.9% of the sample is held by the ten biggest clonotypes.

This record belongs to a study of cytomegalovirus exposure and HLA in healthy donors (dated by TCRdb to the late 2010s). For the study in its entirety: In an earlier analysis of 587 of the donors, 276 Gb of sequence data and 90 million to 120 million unique TCR beta sequences from 180 million or so T cells were reported. HLA typing included class I and class II loci at four-digit resolution. To predict cytomegalovirus infection status, the study combined high-throughput TCR immunosequencing, statistical association of individual TCRs with disease status, and machine learning. The later analysis used no new phenotypic data to find candidate immune exposures, relying instead on TCR beta sequences and their occurrence across donors. Among the roughly 400 genotyped donors, approximately 77% belonged to the genetic ancestry cluster associated with self-reported Caucasian donors. The study profiled the T cell repertoires of under 700 subjects by immunosequencing and related them to cytomegalovirus serostatus. Among roughly 370 genotyped donors of the cohort, an average of roughly 240,000 unique TCR beta nucleotide sequences were sequenced per donor, roughly 20% of them non-productive. An earlier analysis of 500 to 750 of the donors applied high-throughput TCR beta sequencing to assess whether each TCR beta V gene segment acted as functional or pseudogenic. A later analysis re-analyzed previously published TCR beta repertoires from several hundred donors and added high-resolution HLA genotyping to study TCR occurrence patterns. The study aimed to test whether cataloging public T cell receptors could reveal signatures of past pathogen exposure. Four to six DR-DQ haplotypes were handled as single units for association and clustering, since linkage in the cohort was strong. Roughly 300 gigabases of sequencing data and 80 million or so unique TCR sequences were included in an early release covering several hundred HLA-typed donors. Typing coverage varied by locus: roughly 629-640 donors for A, B, C, DRB1 and DQB1; approximately 500 for DQA1; 606 for DPA1; more than 450 for DPB1. Donor age, sex, ethnicity and CMV serostatus were compiled alongside the repertoire data. In a later genetic analysis, genome-wide SNP genotypes for 398 of the 666 donors were used, and that subset was treated as a discovery cohort. Every discovery cohort repertoire had been produced on one sequencing platform. Besides the first cohort of approximately 710 subjects, a separate validation cohort made up of 120 or so different subjects was used.

General findings and caveats noted by the study authors: In vitro tests confirmed that a few of the cytomegalovirus-associated TCR beta chains recognize cytomegalovirus antigens. Roughly uniform sequencing depth across donors was assumed in presence/absence analyses, although this assumption may not hold. Most TCR sequences were observed very rarely across donors, whereas some public TCRs were present in many individuals. Some IMGT-functional V segments, including TRBV6-2 and TRBV6-3, could not be distinguished by the 87-base-pair reads and were therefore excluded. For the cohort, immune exposure information was limited to CMV serostatus. Compared with the 666-donor mean, donors in an Asian-associated ancestry cluster had fewer N-insertions in productive TCRs, according to a later genetic analysis. The study gave a list of more than 150 TCR beta chains associated with cytomegalovirus. Assigning TCR associations to individual alleles was difficult when HLA alleles, especially DR and DQ, strongly co-occurred. The earlier analysis of around 600 of the donors excluded fewer than 20 rarely observed V segments, including chromosome 9 orphons, because counts were too low. HLA typing was unavailable for some donors at each locus, so association tests used only the typed subset. A further reported finding was that TCR beta sequences accurately predicted the HLA-A and HLA-B alleles for most subjects in the first cohort. According to a later analysis, parvovirus B19, influenza, CMV and Epstein-Barr virus appeared linked to several top co-occurrence clusters. The sequencing pipeline was judged likely to have produced a cluster of highly shared sequence variants as a technical artifact. In an earlier analysis of a few hundred of the donors, most TCR beta V segments were observed in productive rearrangements about 90% or about 30% of the time, broadly matching IMGT annotations. A later analysis found that TCR association rates varied across HLA loci, with DRB1 alleles showing the most associated TCRs and HLA-C alleles the fewest. Correlated functional status among segregating V segments might reflect linkage disequilibrium, but an unknown experimental factor could not be ruled out. Cytomegalovirus status was reported to be diagnosed by the classifier with high specificity and sensitivity in both the original and validation cohorts. The cohort was sequenced for TCR beta chains only, and without alpha or paired-chain data the features that could be detected were limited. A later genetic analysis associated a missense DCLRE1C variant with V-gene and J-gene trimming of TCR beta chains, and an independent cohort replicated the association. A later analysis found that most CMV-associated TCR beta chains appeared HLA-restricted, with HLA associations seemingly driven largely by CMV exposure. Specific HLA alleles were associated with 15,000 to 20,000 TCR beta sequences at a false discovery rate of 0.05 in a later analysis. It was suggested by the authors that the approach could potentially be generalized to other disease states and immunological phenotypes. In a later analysis, HLA-associated TCR beta chains showed more clonal expansion and lower generation probabilities than non-associated chains that were equally common.

The germline ends are 8 bases apart after V is trimmed by 2 bases and J by 4 bases. There are 13 amino acids in the CDR3, from cysteine to phenylalanine inclusive. Here the CDR3 DNA is all that survives: 39 bases in frame from base 1. The germline V gene sets CDR1 to MNHEY and CDR2 to SVGAGI. The specimen sequenced was PBMCs. This TCR came from a woman aged 40 to 50 in good health and CMV-seropositive. The rearranged segments are TRBV6-5 and TRBJ1-1; a tentative D call is TRBD1 (6 bases match). The CDR3 protein sequence reads: CASSYGTPTEAFF. DNA sequence: TGTGCCAGCAGTTACGGGACACCCACTGAAGCTTTCTTT.